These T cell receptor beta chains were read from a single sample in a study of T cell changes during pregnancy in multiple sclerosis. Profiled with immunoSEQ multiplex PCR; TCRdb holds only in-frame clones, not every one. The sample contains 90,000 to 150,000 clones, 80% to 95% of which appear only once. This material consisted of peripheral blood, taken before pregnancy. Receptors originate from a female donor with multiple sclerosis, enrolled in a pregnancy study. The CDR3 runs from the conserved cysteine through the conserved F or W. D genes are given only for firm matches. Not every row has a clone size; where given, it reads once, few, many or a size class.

DNA: TGCGCCAGCAGCTTAGTCCAGGGGAACACTGAAGCTTTCTTT
CDR3: CASSLVQGNTEAFF
D: -
V: TRBV5-1
J: TRBJ1-1
size: -

DNA: TGTGCCAGTAGTATATCAGCGGGGGAGAGTGGCTACACCTTC
CDR3: CASSISAGESGYTF
D: -
V: TRBV19
J: TRBJ1-2
size: once

DNA: TGTGCCAGCAGCGTAGAACTTAACAATGAGCAGTTCTTC
CDR3: CASSVELNNEQFF
D: -
V: TRBV9
J: TRBJ2-1
size: -

DNA: TGTGCCAGCAGCTTAAGTCTCCGGTCGGAACTGTTTTTT
CDR3: CASSLSLRSELFF
D: -
V: TRBV5-6
J: TRBJ1-4
size: -

DNA: TGTGCCAGCAGCCTCATACCGAGAGATACGCAGTATTTT
CDR3: CASSLIPRDTQYF
D: -
V: TRBV7-3
J: TRBJ2-3
size: -

DNA: TGTGCCAGCAGTGATTCGGCCAGGGTGAAGGGCTACACCTTC
CDR3: CASSDSARVKGYTF
D: -
V: TRBV2
J: TRBJ1-2
size: few

DNA: TGTGCCACCAGGCCTAGCGGGGGGGCCTATGAGCAGTTCTTC
CDR3: CATRPSGGAYEQFF
D: TRBD2
V: TRBV15
J: TRBJ2-1
size: -

DNA: TGTGCCTGGAGTCCCCCGGACACCTGGACCGGGGAGCTGTTTTTT
CDR3: CAWSPPDTWTGELFF
D: -
V: TRBV30
J: TRBJ2-2
size: -

DNA: TGTGCCAGCACCCCAGGCGGGTCCACTAATGAAAAACTGTTTTTT
CDR3: CASTPGGSTNEKLFF
D: -
V: TRBV7-9
J: TRBJ1-4
size: -

DNA: TGCGCCAGCAGCCGCTCTAGCGGGGGCACAGATACGCAGTATTTT
CDR3: CASSRSSGGTDTQYF
D: TRBD2
V: TRBV4-1
J: TRBJ2-3
size: many

DNA: TGTGCCTGGCGGGTAGCGGGGAGCACAGATACGCAGTATTTT
CDR3: CAWRVAGSTDTQYF
D: TRBD2
V: TRBV30
J: TRBJ2-3
size: -

DNA: TGTGCCAGCAGCCAAGAAACGGGACTAGCGGGACCCCTGCCTCCTCGGGAGCAGTACTTC
CDR3: CASSQETGLAGPLPPREQYF
D: TRBD2
V: TRBV4-2
J: TRBJ2-7
size: once

DNA: TGTGCCAGCAGAGAGCGGGGGGGCCGCTACAATGAGCAGTTCTTC
CDR3: CASRERGGRYNEQFF
D: TRBD2
V: TRBV2
J: TRBJ2-1
size: -

DNA: TGTGCCAGCAGCTTAGCGGAGGACAGGGATGAGTTCTTC
CDR3: CASSLAEDRDEFF
D: TRBD1
V: TRBV7-6
J: TRBJ2-1
size: once

DNA: TGCAGCGTGAGGGACAGGATGACCTCTGGGGCCAACGTCCTGACTTTC
CDR3: CSVRDRMTSGANVLTF
D: TRBD1
V: TRBV29-1
J: TRBJ2-6
size: -

DNA: TGTGCCAGCAGCAAAGTTTCGGCGGGAGATCTCAAAGAGACCCAGTACTTC
CDR3: CASSKVSAGDLKETQYF
D: -
V: TRBV21-1
J: TRBJ2-5
size: -

DNA: TGTGCCAGCAGTTTCGCGAGGGCAGGGGTCACCGGGGAGCTGTTTTTT
CDR3: CASSFARAGVTGELFF
D: -
V: TRBV6-5
J: TRBJ2-2
size: -

DNA: TGTGCCAGCAGCCCGAGGACAGGGGGCTCTGAAGCTTTCTTT
CDR3: CASSPRTGGSEAFF
D: TRBD1
V: TRBV7-9
J: TRBJ1-1
size: -

DNA: TGTGCCAGCAGCAAACCGGGACAGGAGACCACTGAAGCTTTCTTT
CDR3: CASSKPGQETTEAFF
D: -
V: TRBV21-1
J: TRBJ1-1
size: -

DNA: TGTGCCAGCAGTGACAGGGACAGGGGCTACAATGAGCAGTTCTTC
CDR3: CASSDRDRGYNEQFF
D: TRBD1
V: TRBV6-1
J: TRBJ2-1
size: -

DNA: TGTGCCATCAGTGAGTCGGCAACGGCAACTACTAACTATGGCTACACCTTC
CDR3: CAISESATATTNYGYTF
D: -
V: TRBV10-3
J: TRBJ1-2
size: few

DNA: TGTGCCAGCAGTGAAAGGGGTTTTGACACTGAAGCTTTCTTT
CDR3: CASSERGFDTEAFF
D: -
V: TRBV2
J: TRBJ1-1
size: -

DNA: TGTGCCAGCTCACCTTGGGACAGGGCCACCGGGGAGCTGTTTTTT
CDR3: CASSPWDRATGELFF
D: TRBD1
V: TRBV18
J: TRBJ2-2
size: -

DNA: TGTGCCAGCAGCCACCCTACCCTTAGCGACTCCTACGAGCAGTACTTC
CDR3: CASSHPTLSDSYEQYF
D: -
V: TRBV5-6
J: TRBJ2-7
size: once

DNA: TGTGCCAGCAGCCTATCACAGACGACCGACGAGCAGTACTTC
CDR3: CASSLSQTTDEQYF
D: -
V: TRBV5-8
J: TRBJ2-7
size: -

DNA: TGTGCCAGCAGTCGCGACAGGGTCAGTAATGAAAAACTGTTTTTT
CDR3: CASSRDRVSNEKLFF
D: TRBD1
V: TRBV6-6
J: TRBJ1-4
size: -

DNA: TGTGCCAGCGGACAGGGGACGAACACCGGGGAGCTGTTTTTT
CDR3: CASGQGTNTGELFF
D: TRBD1
V: TRBV7-8
J: TRBJ2-2
size: -

DNA: TGTGCCAGCAGCCTGATCTCAGGAAACGGCTACGAGCAGTACTTC
CDR3: CASSLISGNGYEQYF
D: -
V: TRBV5-8
J: TRBJ2-7
size: -

DNA: TGTGCCAGCAGCCAAGAGCAGGGGGATACCTTC
CDR3: CASSQEQGDTF
D: TRBD1
V: TRBV5-4
J: TRBJ1-2
size: -

DNA: TGTGCCAGCTCACCCTTGGACAGAAACACTGAAGCTTTCTTT
CDR3: CASSPLDRNTEAFF
D: -
V: TRBV18
J: TRBJ1-1
size: -

DNA: TGTGCCAGTAGTATAAGGGAGGGAGGGGAGACCCAGTACTTC
CDR3: CASSIREGGETQYF
D: TRBD2
V: TRBV19
J: TRBJ2-5
size: -

DNA: TGTGCCAGCAGCTCCAATCTAGGCTCCTACGAGCAGTACTTC
CDR3: CASSSNLGSYEQYF
D: -
V: TRBV7-9
J: TRBJ2-7
size: -

DNA: TGTGCCAGCAGTTACTCACTAGCCACAGAGACCCAGTACTTC
CDR3: CASSYSLATETQYF
D: -
V: TRBV6-6
J: TRBJ2-5
size: -

DNA: TGTGCCACCAGCAGAGATCGGGGACATATAAACACCATATATTTT
CDR3: CATSRDRGHINTIYF
D: -
V: TRBV15
J: TRBJ1-3
size: -

DNA: TGTGCCAGCAGCCAACCAAGGGGGTCCGAAGCTTTCTTT
CDR3: CASSQPRGSEAFF
D: -
V: TRBV4-2
J: TRBJ1-1
size: once

DNA: TGTGCCAGTAGTAGGACAGGGTTCATGAACACTGAAGCTTTCTTT
CDR3: CASSRTGFMNTEAFF
D: TRBD1
V: TRBV19
J: TRBJ1-1
size: -

DNA: TGTGCCAGCAGTTCCCTTCGACTAGCCTCCGACAATGAGCAGTTCTTC
CDR3: CASSSLRLASDNEQFF
D: TRBD2
V: TRBV28
J: TRBJ2-1
size: -

DNA: TGTGCCAGCAGCTTGCCGGGCGGGCTCGGGGAGCAGTTCTTC
CDR3: CASSLPGGLGEQFF
D: -
V: TRBV5-4
J: TRBJ2-1
size: -